This T cell receptor beta chain appears in the sequencing data of a study of control samples from healthy donors and cancer patients. This CDR3 is built from 12 residues. Trimming pared 8 bases from V and 4 bases from J, leaving 11 bases between. Germline loops: CDR1 SNHLY, CDR2 FYNNEI. Profiled with immunoSEQ multiplex PCR; TCRdb holds only in-frame clones, not every one. The table lists 75,000 to 90,000 clones, around nine tenths of them singletons, with around 20% in the top ten. The chain employs TRBV2 and TRBJ1-1; D is perhaps TRBD1 (6 bases). The sequencing sample was made of blood. This clonotype was sampled from a man younger than 45 in good health. In DNA form, the CDR3 reads TGTGCCAGCCGCAGGGGACCCACTGAAGCTTTCTTT. Translated, it gives CASRRGPTEAFF.